A few counts support the clone carrying this T cell receptor beta chain. The data stem from a study of graft-versus-host responses after intestinal transplantation. Study in general: All recipients got anti-thymocyte globulin induction, then tacrolimus and steroids for about 3 years.

The CDR3 has 14 amino acids. Germline CDR1 LGHNA, CDR2 YNFKEQ. Trimming took 1 base from V and 8 from J; bases not matched to a gene: 7. Irradiated, violet-dye-labeled stimulator cells, about 200,000 in number, were plated with about 200,000 CFSE-labeled responder cells. Sequencing was performed with immunoSEQ multiplex PCR; in TCRdb, only in-frame clones are kept and a portion is missing. Of approximately 23,000 clones listed, just under 45% are singletons. The starting material was alloreactive CD8+ T cells from a mixed lymphocyte reaction culture, obtained before transplantation. The sample's subset: CFSE-low proliferating T cells sorted from roughly six-day pre-transplant mixed lymphocyte reaction (GvH or HvG direction). The chain is built from TRBV4-2 and TRBJ1-2, with 7 bases identical to TRBD1. This TCR derives from a human patient who was an organ donor for intestinal transplantation. CDR3 nucleotide sequence: TGTGCCAGCAGCCAAGTCGGACAGGTCGGCGGCTACACCTTC. Protein: CASSQVGQVGGYTF.